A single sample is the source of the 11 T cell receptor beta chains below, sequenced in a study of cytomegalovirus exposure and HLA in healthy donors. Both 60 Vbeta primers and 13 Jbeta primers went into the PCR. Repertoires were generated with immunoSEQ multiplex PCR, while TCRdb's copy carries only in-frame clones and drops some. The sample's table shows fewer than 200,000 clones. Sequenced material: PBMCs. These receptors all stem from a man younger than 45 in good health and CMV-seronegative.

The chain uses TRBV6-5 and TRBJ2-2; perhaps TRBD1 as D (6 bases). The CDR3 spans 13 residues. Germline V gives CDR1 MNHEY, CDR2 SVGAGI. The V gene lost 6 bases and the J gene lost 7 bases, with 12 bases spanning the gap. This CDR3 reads CASRPQGYGELFF. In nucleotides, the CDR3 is TGTGCCAGCAGGCCACAGGGTTACGGGGAGCTGTTTTTT.

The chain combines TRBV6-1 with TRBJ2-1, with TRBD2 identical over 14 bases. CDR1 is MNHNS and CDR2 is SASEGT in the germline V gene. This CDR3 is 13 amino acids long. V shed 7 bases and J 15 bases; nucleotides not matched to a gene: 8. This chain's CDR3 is CASILTSGGAGFF. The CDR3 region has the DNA TGTGCCAGCATTCTGACTAGCGGGGGGGCTGGGTTCTTC.

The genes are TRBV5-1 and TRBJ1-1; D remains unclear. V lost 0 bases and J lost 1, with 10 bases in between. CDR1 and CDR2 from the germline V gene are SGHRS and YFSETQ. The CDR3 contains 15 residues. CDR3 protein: CASSLDQQPNTEAFF. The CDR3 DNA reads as TGCGCCAGCAGCTTGGATCAACAGCCGAACACTGAAGCTTTCTTT.

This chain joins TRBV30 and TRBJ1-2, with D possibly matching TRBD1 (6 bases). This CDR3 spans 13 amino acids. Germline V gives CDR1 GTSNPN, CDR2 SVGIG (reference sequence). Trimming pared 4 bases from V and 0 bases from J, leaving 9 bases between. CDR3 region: CAWTRGPNYGYTF. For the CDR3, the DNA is TGTGCCTGGACCAGGGGACCTAACTATGGCTACACCTTC.

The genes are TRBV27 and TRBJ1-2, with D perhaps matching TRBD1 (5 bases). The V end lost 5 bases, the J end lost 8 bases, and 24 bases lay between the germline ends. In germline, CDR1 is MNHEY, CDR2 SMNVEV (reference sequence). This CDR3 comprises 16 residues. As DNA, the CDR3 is TGTGCCAGCAGTCCCCGGTCAGGGCGGCAGGTAGAGGGCTACACCTTC. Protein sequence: CASSPRSGRQVEGYTF.

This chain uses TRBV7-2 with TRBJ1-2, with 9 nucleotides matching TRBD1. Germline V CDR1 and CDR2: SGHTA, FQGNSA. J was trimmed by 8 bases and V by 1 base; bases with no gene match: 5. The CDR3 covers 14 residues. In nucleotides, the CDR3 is TGTGCCAGCAGCTTAGGGACAGGGGACGACGGCTACACCTTC. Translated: CASSLGTGDDGYTF.

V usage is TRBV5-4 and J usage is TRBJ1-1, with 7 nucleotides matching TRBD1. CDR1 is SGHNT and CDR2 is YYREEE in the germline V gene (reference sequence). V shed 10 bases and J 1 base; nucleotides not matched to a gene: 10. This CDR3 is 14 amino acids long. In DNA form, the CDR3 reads TGTGCCTCCTCGCACCGGGACAGGAACACTGAAGCTTTCTTT. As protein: CASSHRDRNTEAFF. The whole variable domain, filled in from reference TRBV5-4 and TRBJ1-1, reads ETGVTQSPTHLIKTRGQQVTLRCSSQSGHNTVSWYQQALGQGPQFIFQYYREEENGRGNFPPRFSGLQFPNYSSELNVNALELDDSALYLCASSHRDRNTEAFFGQGTRLTVV.

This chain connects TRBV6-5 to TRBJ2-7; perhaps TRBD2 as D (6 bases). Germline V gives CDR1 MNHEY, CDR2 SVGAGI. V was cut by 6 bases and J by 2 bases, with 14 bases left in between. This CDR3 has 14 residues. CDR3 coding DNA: TGTGCCAGCAGGCCGACCGGGACTCCCTACGAGCAGTACTTC. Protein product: CASRPTGTPYEQYF.

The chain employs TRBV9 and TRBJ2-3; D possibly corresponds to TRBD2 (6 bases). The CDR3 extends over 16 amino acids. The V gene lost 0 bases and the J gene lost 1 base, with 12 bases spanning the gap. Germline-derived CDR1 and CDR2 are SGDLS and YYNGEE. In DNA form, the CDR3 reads TGTGCCAGCAGCGTAGACCCGGGCGGGGGCACAGATACGCAGTATTTT. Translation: CASSVDPGGGTDTQYF.

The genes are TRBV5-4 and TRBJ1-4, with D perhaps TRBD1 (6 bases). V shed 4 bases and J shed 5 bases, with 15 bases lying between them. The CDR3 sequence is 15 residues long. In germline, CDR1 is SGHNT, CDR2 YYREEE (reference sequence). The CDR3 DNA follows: TGTGCCAGCAGCGATGGTCTGGGGGCGAATGAAAAACTGTTTTTT. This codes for CASSDGLGANEKLFF.

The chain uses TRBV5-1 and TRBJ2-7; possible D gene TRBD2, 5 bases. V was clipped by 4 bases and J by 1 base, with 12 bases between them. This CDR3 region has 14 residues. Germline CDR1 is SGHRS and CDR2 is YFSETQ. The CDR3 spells CASSRTDSSYEQYF. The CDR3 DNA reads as TGCGCCAGCAGCCGTACGGACTCATCCTACGAGCAGTACTTC. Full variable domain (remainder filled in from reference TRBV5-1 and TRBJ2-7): KAGVTQTPRYLIKTRGQQVTLSCSPISGHRSVSWYQQTPGQGLQFLFEYFSETQRNKGNFPGRFSGRQFSNSRSEMNVSTLELGDSALYLCASSRTDSSYEQYFGPGTRLTVT.